This T cell receptor (beta chain) was found in a study of neurological immune-mediated disorders. Study conclusions and caveats: Patients with HTLV-1-associated myelopathy showed the most TCR clonal expansion. Those with multiple sclerosis showed the least, falling below healthy controls.

V lost 4 bases to trimming and J lost 2 bases, with 11 bases between them. Germline assignment: CDR1 LNHNV and CDR2 YYDKDF (reference sequence). The CDR3 sequence is 14 residues long. As for this clonotype: The target antigen is unknown.

The unsorted libraries were produced from 2 million PBMCs held at -80 C. TCRdb re-called the 5' RACE reads with MiXCR, one entry per CDR3 protein. This sample yields 45,000 to 50,000 distinct CDR3 sequences, of which 4.5% are seen a single time; around 6% belongs to the top ten. The clonotype was recovered from a woman between 55 and 75 years old with multiple sclerosis. The source material was PBMCs. The J gene is TRBJ1-2, the V gene TRBV15; D gene unclear. CDR3 DNA: TGTGCCACCAGCACGAGCTCGGACAACTATGGCTACACCTTC. Its translation is CATSTSSDNYGYTF.